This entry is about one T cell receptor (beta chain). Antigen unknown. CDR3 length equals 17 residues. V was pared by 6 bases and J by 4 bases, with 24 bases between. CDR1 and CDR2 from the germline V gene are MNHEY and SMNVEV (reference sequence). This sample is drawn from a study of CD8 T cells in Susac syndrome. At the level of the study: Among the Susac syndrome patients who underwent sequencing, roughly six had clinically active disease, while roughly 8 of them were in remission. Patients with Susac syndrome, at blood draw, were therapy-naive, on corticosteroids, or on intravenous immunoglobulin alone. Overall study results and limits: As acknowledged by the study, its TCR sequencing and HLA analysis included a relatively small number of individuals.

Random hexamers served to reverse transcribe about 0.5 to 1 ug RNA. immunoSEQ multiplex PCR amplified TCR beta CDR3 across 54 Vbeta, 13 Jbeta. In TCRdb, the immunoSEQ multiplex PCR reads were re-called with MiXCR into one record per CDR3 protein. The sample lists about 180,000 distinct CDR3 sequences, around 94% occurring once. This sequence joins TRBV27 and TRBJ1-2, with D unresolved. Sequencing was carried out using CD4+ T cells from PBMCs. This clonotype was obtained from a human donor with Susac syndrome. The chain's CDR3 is CASSPGFMPERAYGYTF. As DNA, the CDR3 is TGTGCCAGCAGCCCTGGGTTTATGCCGGAGCGGGCCTATGGCTACACCTTC.